This TCR beta chain originates from a study of blood T cell repertoires in COVID-19. Study-level information: From the United States, Italy and Spain came samples of acute and convalescent COVID-19. PBMCs, B-cell-depleted T cells, or T cells provided the cDNA or gDNA that made up the material.

CDR1 is SGHTA, CDR2 FQGNSA, per germline. Trimming removed 5 bases at V and 6 bases at J, with 11 bases between. This CDR3 has 13 residues. The table came from immunoSEQ multiplex PCR; TCRdb's copy has only in-frame clones and leaves some out. The sample lists around 300,000 clones; around 90% were seen once. Followed longitudinally, the Seattle patients had been enrolled during active infection. The sample taken for sequencing was peripheral blood. The V call is TRBV7-2, the J call TRBJ1-3, with D tentatively TRBD1 (6 bases). The clonotype originates from a woman aged 25 to 39 with COVID-19, enrolled during active disease. For the CDR3, the DNA is TGTGCCAGCAGCCCACAGGGTGAAAACACCATATATTTT. It yields the protein CASSPQGENTIYF.